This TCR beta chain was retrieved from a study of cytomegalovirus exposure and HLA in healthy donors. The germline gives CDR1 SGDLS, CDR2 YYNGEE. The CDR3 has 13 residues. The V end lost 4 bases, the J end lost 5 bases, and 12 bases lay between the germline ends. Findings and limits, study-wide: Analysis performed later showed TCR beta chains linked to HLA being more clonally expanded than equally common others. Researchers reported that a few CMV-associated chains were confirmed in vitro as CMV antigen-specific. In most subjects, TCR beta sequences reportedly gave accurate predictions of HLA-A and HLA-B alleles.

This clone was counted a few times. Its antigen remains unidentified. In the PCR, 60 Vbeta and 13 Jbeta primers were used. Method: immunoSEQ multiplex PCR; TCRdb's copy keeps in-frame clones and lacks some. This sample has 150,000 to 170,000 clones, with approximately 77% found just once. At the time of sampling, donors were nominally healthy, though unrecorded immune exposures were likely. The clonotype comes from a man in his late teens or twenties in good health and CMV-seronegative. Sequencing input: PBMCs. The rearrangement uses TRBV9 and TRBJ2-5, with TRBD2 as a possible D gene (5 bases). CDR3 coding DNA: TGTGCCAGCAGCCCCAACCCGGGGGAGACCCAGTACTTC. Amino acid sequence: CASSPNPGETQYF.